These T cell receptor beta chains were read from a single sample in a study of blood T cells in healthy people across ages. From the 5' RACE reads, TCRdb called clonotypes with MiXCR, one entry per CDR3 protein. The table lists more than 650,000 distinct CDR3 sequences, 22% of them singletons. The sequenced sample consisted of blood. These receptors were obtained from a man in his 70s in good health. Each CDR3 is given with its conserved first and last residue. A D gene is named only where the DNA matches it firmly. Clone size is stated in some rows and not others, as once, few, many or a class when expanded.

clone size	J gene	D gene	V gene	CDR3 DNA	CDR3 protein
-	TRBJ2-3	TRBD2	TRBV29-1	TGCAGTGTGAGACTAGCGGAAACAGATACGCAGTATTTT	CSVRLAETDTQYF
few	TRBJ1-2	-	TRBV29-1	TGCAGCGTTACCCGTTTAGAAGGCTACACCTTC	CSVTRLEGYTF
-	TRBJ2-3	-	TRBV21-1	TGTGCCAGCAGCCCCCCCGGGACTAGCGGGTCAACAAACACAGATACGCAGTATTTT	CASSPPGTSGSTNTDTQYF
few	TRBJ1-2	-	TRBV12-3/TRBV12-4	TGTGCCAGCAGCCCTAATAGTATCTTGGGCTACACCTTC	CASSPNSILGYTF
-	TRBJ1-2	-	TRBV29-1	TGCAGCGTTGTACAAGACACTTTCCTTAACTATGGCTACACCTTC	CSVVQDTFLNYGYTF
-	TRBJ1-5	-	TRBV14	TGTGCCAGCAGCCGGACACCGACTCAGCCCCAACATTTT	CASSRTPTQPQHF
-	TRBJ2-1	-	TRBV29-1	TGCAGCGTTGTTCGCGGGCTCAGCTCCTACAATGAGCAGTTCTTC	CSVVRGLSSYNEQFF
-	TRBJ1-1	-	TRBV5-1	TGCGCCAGCAGCTTATTTCAGGAGGGGACTGAAGCTTTCTTT	CASSLFQEGTEAFF
-	TRBJ2-3	-	TRBV5-1	TGCGCCAGCAGCTTTTTCACCTACACAGATACGCAGTATTTT	CASSFFTYTDTQYF
few	TRBJ2-1	TRBD2	TRBV24-1	TGTGCCACCAGTGGGAAGCGGGAGACCTACAATGAGCAGTTCTTC	CATSGKRETYNEQFF
-	TRBJ2-3	-	TRBV7-2	TGTGCCAGCATCCAGCAACCGACAGATACGCAGTATTTT	CASIQQPTDTQYF
-	TRBJ1-2	TRBD1	TRBV6-5	TGTGCCAGCAGTTACACCGAAGGACAGGGGAATACTAACTATGGCTACACCTTC	CASSYTEGQGNTNYGYTF
many	TRBJ1-4	-	TRBV12-3/TRBV12-4	TGTGCCAGCAGACGTACCGAGAATGAAAAACTGTTTTTT	CASRRTENEKLFF
few	TRBJ1-6	-	TRBV3-1	TGTGCCAGCAGCCAAGCGGTGGCCAGCTCACCCCTCCACTTT	CASSQAVASSPLHF
few	TRBJ2-3	-	TRBV18	TGTGCCAGCTCACCAATAGGCCGCGAGATAGATACGCAGTATTTT	CASSPIGREIDTQYF
few	TRBJ2-7	-	TRBV7-2	TGTGCCAGCAGCTTAAGTCACAACTCCTACGAGCAGTACTTC	CASSLSHNSYEQYF
few	TRBJ1-3	-	TRBV6-1	TGTGCCAGCAGACCCGTCGGGACCTTCACCGGAAACACCATATATTTT	CASRPVGTFTGNTIYF
-	TRBJ2-3	-	TRBV10-3	TGTGCCATCAGCCCACAGGGGCCCGGGGGGACAGATACGCAGTATTTT	CAISPQGPGGTDTQYF
few	TRBJ1-1	-	TRBV29-1	TGCAGCGTTGAAGAACACGGGAACGCTGAAGCTTTCTTT	CSVEEHGNAEAFF
few	TRBJ2-1	TRBD2	TRBV7-6	TGTGCCAGCAGCTTAGATGCGGGAGAGGGGTTTGAGCAGTTCTTC	CASSLDAGEGFEQFF
few	TRBJ1-2	-	TRBV20-1	TGCAGTGCCGCCTCAGGGGATGGGTATGGCTACACCTTC	CSAASGDGYGYTF
-	TRBJ1-4	-	TRBV20-1	TGCAGTGCTAGAGATAATAAACAGGGAGGGGAAAAACTGTTTTTT	CSARDNKQGGEKLFF
-	TRBJ2-1	TRBD2	TRBV28	TGTGCCAGCAGTTTTGCGCTAGCGGGGGGGCAGGTAGAGCAGTTCTTC	CASSFALAGGQVEQFF
-	TRBJ2-1	-	TRBV12-3/TRBV12-4	TGTGCCAGCAGCCTGGATCTTCAGGAGTACAATGAGCAGTTCTTC	CASSLDLQEYNEQFF
-	TRBJ1-1	TRBD1	TRBV7-9	TGTGCCAGCAGCTTACGGACAGGGATGAACACTGAAGCTTTCTTT	CASSLRTGMNTEAFF
few	TRBJ1-5	-	TRBV12-3/TRBV12-4	TGTGCCAGCAGTTCGGGGGGGGCTGGAGGTCAGCCCCAGCATTTT	CASSSGGAGGQPQHF
few	TRBJ1-6	-	TRBV5-1	TGCGCCAGCAGACGGACAGATAATTCACCCCTCCACTTT	CASRRTDNSPLHF
few	TRBJ2-7	-	TRBV12-3/TRBV12-4	TGTGCCAGCAGTTTGGCAGCGCTTGAGCAGTACTTC	CASSLAALEQYF
-	TRBJ2-3	-	TRBV28	TGTGCCAGCACCAGACGACTACCTAAATCCACAGATACGCAGTATTTT	CASTRRLPKSTDTQYF
-	TRBJ1-2	-	TRBV29-1	TGCAGCGTTCCCGGGACAACCTATGGCTACACCTTC	CSVPGTTYGYTF
-	TRBJ1-4	-	TRBV6-6	TGTGCCAGCAGACGGACGGGGTACGAAAATCTGTTTTTT	CASRRTGYENLFF
-	TRBJ2-3	-	TRBV9	TGTGCCAGCAGCGACAGGGAACCTAGCACAGATACGCAGTATTTT	CASSDREPSTDTQYF
-	TRBJ2-7	TRBD2	TRBV3-1	TGTGCCAGCAGCCCCCCGGTCGGGGGGAAGGAGTACGAGCAGTACTTC	CASSPPVGGKEYEQYF
-	TRBJ2-3	TRBD2	TRBV12-3/TRBV12-4	TGTGCCAGCAGTTTACGGCTAGCGGGGGGACCTAGCACAGATACGCAGTATTTT	CASSLRLAGGPSTDTQYF
-	TRBJ2-1	TRBD2	TRBV20-1	TGCAGTGCTAGATATAGCGGGAGCGGCTACAATGAGCAGTTCTTC	CSARYSGSGYNEQFF
few	TRBJ1-3	TRBD1	TRBV7-9	TGTGCCAGCAGCCTTCCGGGACAGCAATTAAACACCATATATTTT	CASSLPGQQLNTIYF
-	TRBJ2-3	-	TRBV6-5	TGTGCCAGTTCTAGGGCTGACTTGCAGTATTTT	CASSRADLQYF
-	TRBJ2-7	-	TRBV7-9	TGTGCCAGCAGCTTAGCAGGGAATTACTACGAGCAGTACTTC	CASSLAGNYYEQYF
few	TRBJ2-3	TRBD2	TRBV7-2	TGTGCCAGCAGCTTAGCGTGGGTAGCGGGAGGAAGGGATACGCAGTATTTT	CASSLAWVAGGRDTQYF
many	TRBJ1-1	-	TRBV7-2	TGTGCCAGCAGCTTTTTCGGGGGGCGGAACACTGAAGCTTTCTTT	CASSFFGGRNTEAFF
-	TRBJ1-3	TRBD1	TRBV7-2	TGTGCCAGCAGCTTAGGGGGACAGGGGATCTCTGGAAACACCATATATTTT	CASSLGGQGISGNTIYF
-	TRBJ2-3	-	TRBV7-7	TGTGCCAGCAGCTTAGGGGACTTCGCCGGAATCAATACGCAGTATTTT	CASSLGDFAGINTQYF
-	TRBJ1-2	-	TRBV7-2	TGTGCCAGCAGCTCCGAGCGGGGGGGACCTAACTATGGCTACACCTTC	CASSSERGGPNYGYTF
-	TRBJ2-1	-	TRBV7-2	TGTGCCAGCAGCTTAGATACGGTCGTCAACTTC	CASSLDTVVNF
-	TRBJ1-1	-	TRBV7-7	TGTGCCAACAGCTTAGGGGAGAACACTGAAGCTTTCTTT	CANSLGENTEAFF
-	TRBJ2-1	-	TRBV29-1	TGCAGCGCCGGGACGGGGAGCTATGAGCAGTTCTTC	CSAGTGSYEQFF
-	TRBJ2-5	-	TRBV10-2	TGCGCCAGCAGTTGGTGGGACAACCAAGAGACCCAGTACTTC	CASSWWDNQETQYF
many	TRBJ2-1	-	TRBV5-6	TGTGCCAGCAGCTTTAGCGCGGGCCCCACCTACAATGAGCAGTTCTTC	CASSFSAGPTYNEQFF